The entry below describes one T cell receptor beta chain. Its antigen is still unknown. Within the ViraFEST assay, antigen-specific CD4+ T cells underwent expansion with viral peptide pools prior to sequencing. Researchers isolated CD4+ T cells once approximately eleven days of culture had elapsed. Nobody among the vaccine recipients had prior SARS-CoV-2 infection (nucleocapsid antibodies were negative). Peptides at around 9.9 ug/ml and IL-2 at 9 to 10 IU/ml were added to roughly 2 million PBMC per well. Profiled with immunoSEQ multiplex PCR; TCRdb holds only in-frame clones, not every one. The data hold more than 20,000 clones, with over 60% observed a single time. This specimen belongs to a study of vaccination effects on CD4 cells after COVID-19. Overall study results and limits: Healthy vaccinees' vaccine-induced clones included only 1 of 255 that recognized common cold coronaviruses.

The CDR3 consists of 14 residues. Trimming took 0 bases from V and 8 from J, leaving 14 bases between them. The germline gives CDR1 SGHRS, CDR2 YFSETQ. Sequenced here: CD4+ T cells from PBMCs cultured with HCoV-NL63 spike peptides, sampled before COVID-19 vaccination. The V call is TRBV5-1, the J call TRBJ1-2; perhaps TRBD1 as D (5 bases). This TCR derives from a human donor who received a COVID-19 vaccine. DNA of the CDR3: TGCGCCAGCAGCTTGGATGGAGGGGTCTGGGGCTACACCTTC. Encoded protein: CASSLDGGVWGYTF.